What follows are 9 T cell receptor beta chains derived from one specimen sequenced in a study of blood T cell repertoires in COVID-19. Repertoires were generated with immunoSEQ multiplex PCR, while TCRdb's copy carries only in-frame clones and drops some. In the table there are about 300,000 clones, more than 80% of which are singletons. The sample taken for sequencing was PBMCs or T cells enriched from blood (not recorded which). These receptors all stem from a woman in her twenties or thirties who had recovered from COVID-19.

This rearrangement joins TRBV27 to TRBJ2-1; TRBD1 might be the D (7 bases). The CDR3 has 11 amino acids. V shed 10 bases and J shed 7 bases, with 11 bases lying between them. Germline CDR1 and CDR2: MNHEY and SMNVEV (reference sequence). CDR3 DNA sequence: TGTGCCATCCAGGGGGGTAATGAGCAGTTCTTC. Translating gives CAIQGGNEQFF.

The gene calls are TRBV25-1 and TRBJ2-7; possibly TRBD1 for D (6 bases). Per germline, CDR1 MGHDK and CDR2 SYGVNS. This CDR3 is built from 14 residues. With 6 bases removed from V and 4 bases from J, the gap between germline ends came to 16 bases. DNA for the CDR3: TGTGCCAGCAGGGATTCAGGGGAAGGGTACGAGCAGTACTTC. Amino acid sequence: CASRDSGEGYEQYF.

The chain employs TRBV6-6 and TRBJ2-7, with 7 positions matching TRBD1. V shed 0 bases, J shed 11 bases, and the junction held 10 bases outside the gene matches. The CDR3 has 14 residues. Germline V gene lookup returns CDR1 MNHNY and CDR2 SVGAGI (reference sequence). CDR3 region: CASSYSMGQTQEYF. The CDR3 DNA reads TGTGCCAGCAGTTACTCGATGGGACAGACACAGGAGTACTTC.

The chain carries TRBV3-1 (or the pseudogene TRBV3-2) and TRBJ1-6; no clear D gene. V dropped 1 base and J dropped 6 bases, with 7 bases sitting between them. This CDR3 has 14 amino acids. Germline V lookup: CDR1 LGHDT, CDR2 YNNKEL (reference sequence). The CDR3 coding sequence is TGTGCCAGCAGCCAAGGTACAGCTAATTCACCCCTCCACTTT. It translates to CASSQGTANSPLHF.

This clone occurred a few times. V usage is TRBV28 and J usage is TRBJ2-7; TRBD1 matches at 7 bases. CDR3 length: 14 amino acids. Germline-derived CDR1 and CDR2 are MDHEN and SYDVKM. V lost 6 bases and J lost 4; bases outside the gene matches: 9. The CDR3 reads CASRKQGILYEQYF. Here the CDR3 DNA reads TGTGCCAGCAGGAAACAGGGGATACTTTACGAGCAGTACTTC. Looking up the rest from reference TRBV28 and TRBJ2-7 gives the full variable domain: DVKVTQSSRYLVKRTGEKVFLECVQDMDHENMFWYRQDPGLGLRLIYFSYDVKMKEKGDIPEGYSVSREKKERFSLILESASTNQTSMYLCASRKQGILYEQYFGPGTRLTVT.

This chain links TRBV19 with TRBJ2-3, with TRBD2 matching 16 bases. The V and J ends lost 5 bases and 4 bases, in that order; junction bases with no gene match: 15. Germline loops: CDR1 LNHDA, CDR2 SQIVND (reference sequence). The CDR3 extends over 20 amino acids. The CDR3 DNA follows: TGTGCCAGTAGTCCAGTGGCCTTAGGGACTAGCGGGAGGGGGCCAGATACGCAGTATTTT. It specifies CASSPVALGTSGRGPDTQYF.

The chain combines TRBV28 with TRBJ2-2; D remains unclear. The CDR3 totals 14 residues. The V end lost 3 bases, the J end lost 4 bases, and 9 bases lay between the germline ends. The germline V gene encodes CDR1 MDHEN and CDR2 SYDVKM. The CDR3 DNA reads as TGTGCCAGCAGTTTTACCGGGTCCACCGGGGAGCTGTTTTTT. Translating gives CASSFTGSTGELFF.

The rearrangement links TRBV12-3 or TRBV12-4 to TRBJ1-1; D remains ambiguous. The CDR3 length is 11 residues. Trimming removed 6 bases from V and 8 bases from J, with 10 bases in between. The CDR3 sequence is CASSGLFEAFF. The CDR3 DNA reads TGTGCCAGCAGCGGACTCTTCGAAGCTTTCTTT.

This clone has more than one count but fewer than ten. V and J are TRBV19 and TRBJ1-2, with TRBD1 matching 8 bases. CDR3 size: 11 residues. The V gene's germline CDR1 is LNHDA and CDR2 SQIVND (reference sequence). The DNA for the CDR3 is TGTACCTGCAGGGGGCAGGGTGGCTACACCTTC. Translating it yields CTCRGQGGYTF.